The 16 T cell receptor beta chains given below trace back to one sample, sequenced in a study of beta chain features in type 1 diabetes. Expressed TCRB transcripts were sequenced, since all the RNA that had been isolated was reverse transcribed. Measured with immunoSEQ multiplex PCR; TCRdb has only the in-frame clones, and not every one. The sample has about half a million clones, approximately 28% seen once. The sequenced sample was naive CD4+ T cells from blood. The receptors were gathered from a man aged 18 to 29 in good health.

This clone was recorded a few times. V usage is TRBV27 and J usage is TRBJ2-3, with a possible D match to TRBD1 (5 bases). Per the germline V gene, CDR1 is MNHEY and CDR2 is SMNVEV (reference sequence). V was cut by 4 bases and J by 0 bases, with 8 bases left in between. The CDR3 covers 14 residues. This CDR3 reads CASSWTHSTDTQYF. CDR3 nucleotides: TGTGCCAGCAGTTGGACACATAGCACAGATACGCAGTATTTT.

The V call is TRBV30, the J call TRBJ1-3, with D possibly being TRBD1 (5 bases). The V and J ends lost 0 bases and 0 bases respectively, with 12 bases between them. Germline values: CDR1 GTSNPN, CDR2 SVGIG (reference sequence). The CDR3 loop spans 16 amino acids. CDR3 protein: CAWSVGSRVSGNTIYF. The CDR3 nucleotides read TGTGCCTGGAGTGTAGGGAGCAGGGTCTCTGGAAACACCATATATTTT.

This sequence joins TRBV30 and TRBJ2-5; no reliable D call. Per germline, CDR1 GTSNPN and CDR2 SVGIG (reference sequence). The V end lost 5 bases, the J end lost 2 bases, and 9 bases lay between the germline ends. This CDR3 spans 12 amino acids. The CDR3 region is CAWGLRQETQYF. CDR3 coding DNA: TGTGCCTGGGGTCTTAGACAAGAGACCCAGTACTTC.

The DNA for the CDR3 is TGTGCCAGCAGTGACCCCGGACAGGGAGGGAACTGGAATGAGCAGTTCTTC. This translates into CASSDPGQGGNWNEQFF. The rearrangement uses TRBV25-1 and TRBJ2-1; possible D gene TRBD1, 8 bases. Germline loops: CDR1 MGHDK, CDR2 SYGVNS. V shed 3 bases and J shed 7 bases, with 22 bases lying between them. The CDR3 length is 17 residues.

Turning to this clone: The sample contains more than one DNA sequence encoding this CDR3. The chain has TRBV5-4 and TRBJ2-3; 10 bases map to TRBD2. The CDR3 totals 16 residues. Trimming took 0 bases from V and 3 from J; bases not matched to a gene: 4. The germline V gene encodes CDR1 SGHNT and CDR2 YYREEE (reference sequence). The CDR3: CASSLGTSGGTDTQYF. CDR3 bases: TGTGCCAGCAGCTTGGGGACTAGCGGAGGGACAGATACGCAGTATTTT.

The V gene is TRBV5-1, the J gene TRBJ2-2, with D perhaps TRBD2 (5 bases). Germline lookup yields CDR1 SGHRS and CDR2 YFSETQ. The length of the CDR3 is 14 residues. V lost 1 base, J lost 6 bases, and 10 bases lay in between. In DNA, the CDR3 is TGCGCCAGCAGCTTGCCGGACGGGGCCGGGGAGCTGTTTTTT. It yields the protein CASSLPDGAGELFF.

The chain couples TRBV10-3 to TRBJ2-1; D not certain. Trimming cost V 4 bases and J 0 bases, with 13 bases left between them. Germline loops: CDR1 ENHRY, CDR2 SYGVKD. This CDR3 region has 16 residues. The CDR3 sequence: CAISGRNASSYNEQFF. The CDR3 DNA is TGTGCCATCAGTGGACGAAACGCGAGCTCCTACAATGAGCAGTTCTTC.

V usage is TRBV29-1 and J usage is TRBJ2-5, with no clear D. The V gene's germline CDR1 is SQVTM and CDR2 ANQGSEA. Trimming removed 7 bases from V and 9 bases from J, with 12 bases in between. There are 10 residues in the CDR3. CDR3 protein: CSATYQSQYF. CDR3 DNA: TGCAGCGCCACCTACCAGTCCCAGTACTTC.

This clone was counted between two and nine times. The identical CDR3 is also encoded by other nucleotide sequences in the sample. The chain joins TRBV19 to TRBJ2-1, with D unresolved. In germline, CDR1 is LNHDA, CDR2 SQIVND (reference sequence). The CDR3 consists of 11 residues. The V end was cut by 3 bases, the J end by 8 bases, with 5 bases between. The CDR3 is CASSIVDEQFF. The CDR3 DNA follows: TGTGCCAGTAGTATTGTAGATGAGCAGTTCTTC.

This sequence joins TRBV5-1 and TRBJ2-7; TRBD2 aligns across 12 bases. CDR1 is SGHRS and CDR2 is YFSETQ in the germline V gene. With V trimmed by 7 bases and J by 3 bases, 5 bases remained unmatched. The CDR3 length is 14 residues. For the CDR3, the DNA is TGCGCCAGCGGAGGGACTAGCGGGCGCTACGAGCAGTACTTC. Amino acids: CASGGTSGRYEQYF.

This clone has a handful of counts. V and J are TRBV7-2 and TRBJ1-5, with 9 bases fitting TRBD1. CDR3 size: 15 residues. Germline V gene sequence: CDR1 SGHTA, CDR2 FQGNSA. With V trimmed by 5 bases and J by 6 bases, 8 bases remained unmatched. The CDR3 reads CASSTRTGVVQPQHF. In nucleotides, the CDR3 is TGTGCCAGCAGCACTAGGACAGGGGTGGTTCAGCCCCAGCATTTT.

The gene calls are TRBV28 and TRBJ1-4; D call uncertain. The CDR3 has 14 amino acids. Trimming pared 6 bases from V and 7 bases from J, leaving 15 bases between. Germline CDR1 is MDHEN and CDR2 is SYDVKM. CDR3 sequence: CASSFPTESEKLFF. The CDR3 coding sequence is TGTGCCAGCAGCTTTCCGACGGAAAGTGAAAAACTGTTTTTT.

This clone came up a few times. The chain couples TRBV10-3 to TRBJ2-2; D is possibly TRBD2 (5 bases). The V gene lost 6 bases and the J gene lost 3 bases, with 14 bases spanning the gap. CDR3 length equals 15 residues. Germline V gives CDR1 ENHRY, CDR2 SYGVKD. The CDR3, as DNA: TGTGCCATCAGGCTTCCGGGGTTGGACACCGGGGAGCTGTTTTTT. As protein: CAIRLPGLDTGELFF.

On this clone itself: Other DNA sequences in this specimen translate into the identical CDR3. The genes are TRBV5-1 and TRBJ2-7, with 10 positions matching TRBD2. CDR3 length equals 14 residues. The V segment lost 4 bases and the J segment 1 base; nucleotides outside the gene matches: 2. Germline V gene data show CDR1 as SGHRS and CDR2 as YFSETQ. In DNA, the CDR3 is TGCGCCAGCAGCGTGACTAGCGGGTCCTACGAGCAGTACTTC. Protein sequence: CASSVTSGSYEQYF.

This clone occurred a few times. The chain recombines TRBV19 with TRBJ2-1; D call uncertain. CDR3 size: 12 residues. Trimming stripped 3 bases from V and 10 bases from J, with 10 bases between. CDR1 and CDR2 (germline): LNHDA, SQIVND (reference sequence). CDR3: CASSMHGFEQFF. CDR3 coding DNA: TGTGCCAGTAGTATGCACGGGTTCGAGCAGTTCTTC.

J is TRBJ2-5 and V is TRBV6-5, with D tentatively TRBD1 (5 bases). The germline V and J ends were trimmed by 9 bases and 3 bases, with 11 bases remaining between them. CDR3 length: 12 amino acids. CDR1 and CDR2 (germline): MNHEY, SVGAGI. This CDR3 reads CASWAGKETQYF. The CDR3 bases are TGTGCCAGTTGGGCAGGGAAAGAGACCCAGTACTTC.